This T cell receptor (beta chain) is drawn from a study of human T cells and chemical hapten exposure (dated by TCRdb to 2020 to 2022). In the study overall: For sensitization, 2% DPC in acetone was applied to a roughly 2 cm by roughly 2 cm area of upper inner arm skin. Throughout the study period of around 25 weeks, patients also received therapeutic DPC doses to the scalp every week. Patch testing was done on the upper back using Finn chambers containing 0.01% DPC, and results were scored after 6 days according to International Contact Dermatitis Research Group standards. Alopecia areata with under or over 50% scalp involvement, alopecia totalis and alopecia universalis were represented in the patient cohort, which was mostly female. The libraries were sequenced as a pool, and the TCR yield per sample differed mostly because of small variations in library volumes within the pool. This study followed changes in the peripheral blood TCR repertoire in vivo during primary and secondary sensitization of alopecia patients to the hapten diphenylcyclopropenone (DPC). Patient blood was sampled pre-sensitization (week 0) and at 2, 6 and about 24 weeks after DPC sensitization. Blood for TCR sequencing was provided by twenty-nine alopecia patients at one to four time points (pre-sensitization, 2, 6 and 24 weeks).

The method was RACE. Sequencing was performed on a NextSeq 500. During library preparation, unique molecular identifiers were attached to individual cDNA molecules so that TCRs could be counted quantitatively and reproducibly. Each blood RNA sample was used to sequence both TCR alpha and TCR beta chains. Turning to the authors' computational methods: The median number of TCRs per sample was some 100,000, ranging from roughly 20,000 to 700,000. The Decombinator software suite was used to annotate the V, J and CDR3 of the TCR reads. For the PS versus PT1 abundance plots, all samples were subsampled to the same number of TCRs (28,000). TCRs were defined as expanded if absent before sensitization and observed at least eight times at the 2-week time point. TCRdb reworked the public reads: Q25 trimming with fastp, MiXCR clone assembly, productive beta chains retained. For every CDR3 protein sequence, its rows merge into one entry that carries the most common genes and DNA. V and J calls and clone size were set by TCRdb, not the authors. Across this sample there are 62,000 or so distinct CDR3 sequences, with around 9.9% seen only once. The leading ten clones occupy 5% to 5.5% of the sample.

Its CDR3 holds 16 amino acids, cysteine through phenylalanine. Of the read, only the CDR3 DNA is kept; its 48 bases are in frame from base 1. CDR1 and CDR2 were assigned from the germline V gene as MNHEY and SVGEGT. The V end loses 0 bases and the J end loses 8 bases, and a stretch of 19 bases separates them. Findings and caveats that apply to the study as a whole: DPC sensitization did not change the number of TCRs with a frequency above 1 in 1000, and there was no evidence of changes in global repertoire structure. Repeated subsampling changed both the strength of the expansion versus patch-test correlation and the threshold at which the correlation became significant. Compared with pre-sensitization or healthy control sets, expanded TCRs formed significantly more large CDR3 similarity clusters, which is consistent with antigen-driven responses. The number of PT1 expanded TCRs positively correlated with patch test score, significant at thresholds 8, 16 and 32 but not 4. All patients had alopecia, a presumed autoimmune disease, so their immune response might differ from that of healthy individuals.

The label giving this sample's time point can be read as: pre-sensitization, week 0. Interpreted using the paper, the treatment or condition label stands for: therapeutic diphenylcyclopropenone sensitization with weekly scalp DPC. At each patch-test visit, blood was drawn before the patch test was applied. Patients were eligible if aged 18 to 70, diagnosed with alopecia and judged suitable for DPC therapy, and pregnant patients were excluded. Total RNA was isolated from unfractionated whole blood collected in Tempus Blood RNA tubes. This clonotype was observed a handful of times. The clone's antigen remains unknown. It has no much larger one-base neighbor in the sample; base qualities were not kept.

In this chain, TRBV6-2 or TRBV6-3 is recombined with TRBJ1-2; perhaps TRBD1 is the D gene, with 6 bases matching. Specimen: whole blood, collected in connection with sensitization to the hapten diphenylcyclopropenone (DPC). The TCR originated in a woman aged 45-65 years with alopecia areata. Some clones in this sample may be carry-over from other donors' samples. The CDR3 sequence is CASSYSSTGFPRGYTF. The bases are TGTGCCAGCAGTTACTCTTCAACAGGGTTCCCGCGGGGCTACACCTTC.